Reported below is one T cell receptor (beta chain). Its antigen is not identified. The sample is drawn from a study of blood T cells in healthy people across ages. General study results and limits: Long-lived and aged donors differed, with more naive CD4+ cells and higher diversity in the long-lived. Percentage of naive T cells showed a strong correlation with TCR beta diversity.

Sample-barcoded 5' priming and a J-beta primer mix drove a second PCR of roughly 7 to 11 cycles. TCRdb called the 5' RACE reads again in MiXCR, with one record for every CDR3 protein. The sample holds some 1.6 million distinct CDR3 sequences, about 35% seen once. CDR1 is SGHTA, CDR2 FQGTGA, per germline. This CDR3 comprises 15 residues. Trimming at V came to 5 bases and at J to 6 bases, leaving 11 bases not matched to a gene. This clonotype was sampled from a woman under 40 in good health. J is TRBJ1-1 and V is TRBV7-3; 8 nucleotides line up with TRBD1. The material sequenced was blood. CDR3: CASSKQGGSSSEAFF. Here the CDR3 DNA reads TGTGCCAGCAGCAAACAGGGGGGAAGTTCGTCTGAAGCTTTCTTT.